The clone carrying this T cell receptor (beta chain) was detected only a few times. The target antigen is unknown. After removal of 4 bases from V and 6 bases from J, the junction contained 3 bases not matched to a gene. Germline V gene lookup returns CDR1 SGHRS and CDR2 YFSETQ. The CDR3 runs to 15 residues. This sample is part of a study of cytomegalovirus exposure and HLA in healthy donors. About the research overall: A prior study identified just under 120 million unique TCR beta sequences from some 200 million T cells.

PCR employed 60 Vbeta and 13 Jbeta primers. Some clones are missing from TCRdb's copy, which holds only in-frame ones; the method was immunoSEQ multiplex PCR. The table includes hundreds of thousands of clones, around four fifths detected once. Healthy bone marrow donors formed the donor group. Regarding the study as a whole: Previously analyzed data showed that most TCR beta V segments were productive at a frequency of about 87% or about 30%.

What was sequenced was PBMCs. This sequence originates from a woman in her forties in good health and CMV-seronegative. The chain carries TRBV5-1 and TRBJ2-1; the match to TRBD2 covers 14 bases. CDR3 protein: CASSPTSGGVNEQFF. Written as DNA, the CDR3 is TGCGCCAGCAGCCCGACTAGCGGGGGGGTCAATGAGCAGTTCTTC.